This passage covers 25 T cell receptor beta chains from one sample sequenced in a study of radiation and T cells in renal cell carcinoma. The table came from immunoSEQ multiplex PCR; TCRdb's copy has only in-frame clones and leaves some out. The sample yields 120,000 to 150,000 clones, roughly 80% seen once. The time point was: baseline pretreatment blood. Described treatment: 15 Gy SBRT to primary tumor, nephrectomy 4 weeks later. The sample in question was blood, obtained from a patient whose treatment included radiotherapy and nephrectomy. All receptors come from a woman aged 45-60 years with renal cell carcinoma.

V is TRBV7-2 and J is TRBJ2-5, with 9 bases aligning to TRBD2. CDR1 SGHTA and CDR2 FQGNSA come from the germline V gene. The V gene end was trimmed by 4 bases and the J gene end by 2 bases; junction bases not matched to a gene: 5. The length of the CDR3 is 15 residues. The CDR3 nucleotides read TGTGCCAGCAGCTCCAGCGGGGGGCGACAAGAGACCCAGTACTTC. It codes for CASSSSGGRQETQYF.

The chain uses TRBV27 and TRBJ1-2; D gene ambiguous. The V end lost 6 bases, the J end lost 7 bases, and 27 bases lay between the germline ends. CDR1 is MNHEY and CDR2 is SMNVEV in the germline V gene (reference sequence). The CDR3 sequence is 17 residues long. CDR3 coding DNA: TGTGCCAGCAGAGGCCCCGGGTCGGAGGATTTGCTTAGTGGCTACACCTTC. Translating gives CASRGPGSEDLLSGYTF.

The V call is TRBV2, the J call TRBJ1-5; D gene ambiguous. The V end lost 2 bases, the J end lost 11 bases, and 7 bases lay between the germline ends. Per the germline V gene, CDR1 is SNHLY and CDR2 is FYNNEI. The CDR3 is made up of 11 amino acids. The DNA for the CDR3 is TGTGCCAGCAGTGAATCGGGATCCCAGCATTTT. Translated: CASSESGSQHF.

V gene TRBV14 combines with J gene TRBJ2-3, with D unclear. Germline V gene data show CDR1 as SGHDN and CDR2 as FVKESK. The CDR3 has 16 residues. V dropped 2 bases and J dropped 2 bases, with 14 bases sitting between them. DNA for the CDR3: TGTGCCAGCAGCCAATGGGCCATTTTCAACACAGATACGCAGTATTTT. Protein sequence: CASSQWAIFNTDTQYF.

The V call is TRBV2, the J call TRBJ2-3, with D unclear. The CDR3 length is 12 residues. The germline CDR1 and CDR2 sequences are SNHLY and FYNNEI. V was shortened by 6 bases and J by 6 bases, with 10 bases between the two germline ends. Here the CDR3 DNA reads TGTGCCAGCAGCCCTAGGGTGGATACGCAGTATTTT. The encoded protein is CASSPRVDTQYF.

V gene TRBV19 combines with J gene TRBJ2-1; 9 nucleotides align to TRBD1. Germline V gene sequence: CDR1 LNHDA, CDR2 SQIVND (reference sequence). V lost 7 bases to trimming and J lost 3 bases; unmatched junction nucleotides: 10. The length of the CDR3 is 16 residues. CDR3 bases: TGTGCCAGTACCCCCACCGGGACAGGGCGCTACAATGAGCAGTTCTTC. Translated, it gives CASTPTGTGRYNEQFF. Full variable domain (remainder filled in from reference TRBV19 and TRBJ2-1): DGGITQSPKYLFRKEGQNVTLSCEQNLNHDAMYWYRQDPGQGLRLIYYSQIVNDFQKGDIAEGYSVSREKKESFPLTVTSAQKNPTAFYLCASTPTGTGRYNEQFFGPGTRLTVL.

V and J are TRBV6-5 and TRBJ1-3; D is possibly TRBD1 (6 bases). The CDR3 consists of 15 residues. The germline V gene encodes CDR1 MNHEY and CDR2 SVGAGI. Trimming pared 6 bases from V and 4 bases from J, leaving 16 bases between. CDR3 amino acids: CASRRTAEQGNTIYF. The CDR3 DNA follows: TGTGCCAGCAGAAGGACAGCCGAGCAAGGAAACACCATATATTTT.

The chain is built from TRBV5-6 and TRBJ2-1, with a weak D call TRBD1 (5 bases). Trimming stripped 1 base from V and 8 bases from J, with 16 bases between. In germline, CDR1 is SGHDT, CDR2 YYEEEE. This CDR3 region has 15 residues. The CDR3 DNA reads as TGTGCCAGCAGCTTGACCTTTAGGGGCATCCATGAGCAGTTCTTC. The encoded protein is CASSLTFRGIHEQFF. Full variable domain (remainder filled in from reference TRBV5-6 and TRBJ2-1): DAGVTQSPTHLIKTRGQQVTLRCSPKSGHDTVSWYQQALGQGPQFIFQYYEEEERQRGNFPDRFSGHQFPNYSSELNVNALLLGDSALYLCASSLTFRGIHEQFFGPGTRLTVL.

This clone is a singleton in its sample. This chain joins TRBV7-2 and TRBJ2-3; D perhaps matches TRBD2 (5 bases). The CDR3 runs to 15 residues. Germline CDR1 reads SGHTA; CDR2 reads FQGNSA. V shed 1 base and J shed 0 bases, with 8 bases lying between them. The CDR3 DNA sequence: TGTGCCAGCAGCTTAGACGGGGTTAGCACAGATACGCAGTATTTT. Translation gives CASSLDGVSTDTQYF.

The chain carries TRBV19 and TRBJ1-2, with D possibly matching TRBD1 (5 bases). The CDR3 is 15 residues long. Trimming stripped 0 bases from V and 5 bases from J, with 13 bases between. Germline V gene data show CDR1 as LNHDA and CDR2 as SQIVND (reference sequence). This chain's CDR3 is CASSIEGPRGYGYTF. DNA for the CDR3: TGTGCCAGTAGTATAGAGGGCCCGAGGGGATATGGCTACACCTTC.

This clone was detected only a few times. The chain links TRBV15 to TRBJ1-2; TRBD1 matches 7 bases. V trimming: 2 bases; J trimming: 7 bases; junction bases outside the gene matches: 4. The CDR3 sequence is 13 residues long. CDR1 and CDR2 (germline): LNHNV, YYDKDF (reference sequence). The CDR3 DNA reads TGTGCCACCAGCAGAAGGACAGGAGGTGGCTACACCTTC. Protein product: CATSRRTGGGYTF.

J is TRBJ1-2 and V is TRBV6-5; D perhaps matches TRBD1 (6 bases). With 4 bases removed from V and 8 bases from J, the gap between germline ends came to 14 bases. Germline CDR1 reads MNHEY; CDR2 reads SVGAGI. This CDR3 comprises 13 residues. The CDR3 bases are TGTGCCAGCAGTTGGGGGCTTGCTGGGGGCTACACCTTC. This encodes CASSWGLAGGYTF.

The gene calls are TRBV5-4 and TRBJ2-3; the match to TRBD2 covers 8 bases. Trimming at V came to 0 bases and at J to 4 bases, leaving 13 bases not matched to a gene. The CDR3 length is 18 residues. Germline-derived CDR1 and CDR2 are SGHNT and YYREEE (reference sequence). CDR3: CASSLGLASRRGSDTQYF. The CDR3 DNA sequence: TGTGCCAGCAGCTTGGGACTAGCGAGTCGACGCGGCTCAGATACGCAGTATTTT.

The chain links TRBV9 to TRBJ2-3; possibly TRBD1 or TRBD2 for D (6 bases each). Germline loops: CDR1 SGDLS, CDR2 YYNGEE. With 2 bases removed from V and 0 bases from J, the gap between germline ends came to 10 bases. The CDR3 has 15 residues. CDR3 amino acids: CASSVRGLSTDTQYF. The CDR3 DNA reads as TGTGCCAGCAGCGTCAGGGGACTGAGCACAGATACGCAGTATTTT.

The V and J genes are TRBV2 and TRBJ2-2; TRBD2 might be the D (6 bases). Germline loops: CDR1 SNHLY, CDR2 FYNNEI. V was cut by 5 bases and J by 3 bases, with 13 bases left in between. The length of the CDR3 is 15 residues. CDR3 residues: CASSPPPGDTGELFF. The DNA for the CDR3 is TGTGCCAGCAGTCCCCCCCCGGGAGACACCGGGGAGCTGTTTTTT. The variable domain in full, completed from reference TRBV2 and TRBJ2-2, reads EPEVTQTPSHQVTQMGQEVILRCVPISNHLYFYWYRQILGQKVEFLVSFYNNEISEKSEIFDDQFSVERPDGSNFTLKIRSTKLEDSAMYFCASSPPPGDTGELFFGEGSRLTVL.

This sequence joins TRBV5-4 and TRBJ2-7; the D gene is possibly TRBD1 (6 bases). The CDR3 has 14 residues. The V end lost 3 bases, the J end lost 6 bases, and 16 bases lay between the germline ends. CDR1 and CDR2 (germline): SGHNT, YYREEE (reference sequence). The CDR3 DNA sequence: TGTGCCAGCAGCTCGCCTGACAGGCCCCCCGAGCAGTACTTC. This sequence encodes CASSSPDRPPEQYF.

The CDR3 DNA is TGTGCCAGCAGCTTGCGGGGAAGTTATAGCAATCAGCCCCAGCATTTT. Protein product: CASSLRGSYSNQPQHF. The chain has TRBV5-6 and TRBJ1-5; no clear D. Per the germline V gene, CDR1 is SGHDT and CDR2 is YYEEEE. Trimming stripped 1 base from V and 0 bases from J, with 11 bases between. The CDR3 consists of 16 residues.

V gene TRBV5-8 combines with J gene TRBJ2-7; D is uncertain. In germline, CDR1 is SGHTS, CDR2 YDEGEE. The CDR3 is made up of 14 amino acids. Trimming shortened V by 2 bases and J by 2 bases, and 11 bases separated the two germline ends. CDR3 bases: TGTGCCAGCAGCTTAGTCAGGCCCACCTACGAGCAGTACTTC. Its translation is CASSLVRPTYEQYF. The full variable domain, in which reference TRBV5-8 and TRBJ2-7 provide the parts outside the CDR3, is EAGVTQSPTHLIKTRGQQATLRCSPISGHTSVYWYQQALGLGLQFLLWYDEGEERNRGNFPPRFSGRQFPNYSSELNVNALELEDSALYLCASSLVRPTYEQYFGPGTRLTVT.

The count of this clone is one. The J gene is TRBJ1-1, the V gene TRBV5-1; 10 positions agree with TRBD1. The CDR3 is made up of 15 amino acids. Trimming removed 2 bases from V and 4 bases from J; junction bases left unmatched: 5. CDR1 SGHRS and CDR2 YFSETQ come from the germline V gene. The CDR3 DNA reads TGCGCCAGCAGCTTAGGCCGGACAGGGGGCACTGAAGCTTTCTTT. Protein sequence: CASSLGRTGGTEAFF.

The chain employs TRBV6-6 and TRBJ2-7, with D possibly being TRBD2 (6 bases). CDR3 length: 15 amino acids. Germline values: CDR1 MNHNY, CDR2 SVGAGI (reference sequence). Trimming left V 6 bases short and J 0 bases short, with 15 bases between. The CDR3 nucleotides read TGTGCCAGCAGCTACGGGACTCCCCTCTCCTACGAGCAGTACTTC. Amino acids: CASSYGTPLSYEQYF.

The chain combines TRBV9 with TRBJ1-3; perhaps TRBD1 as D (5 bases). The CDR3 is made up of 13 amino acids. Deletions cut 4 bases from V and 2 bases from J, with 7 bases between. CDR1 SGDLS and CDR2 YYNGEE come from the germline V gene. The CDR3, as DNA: TGTGCCAGCAGCTTGGGACCTGGAAACACCATATATTTT. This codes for CASSLGPGNTIYF. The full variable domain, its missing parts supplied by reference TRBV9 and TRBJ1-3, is DSGVTQTPKHLITATGQRVTLRCSPRSGDLSVYWYQQSLDQGLQFLIQYYNGEERAKGNILERFSAQQFPDLHSELNLSSLELGDSALYFCASSLGPGNTIYFGEGSWLTVV.

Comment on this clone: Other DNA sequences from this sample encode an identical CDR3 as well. In DNA, the CDR3 is TGCAGCGTTGGGAACACTGAAGCTTTCTTT. The encoded protein is CSVGNTEAFF. This chain connects TRBV29-1 to TRBJ1-1; no clear D. Germline CDR1 and CDR2: SQVTM and ANQGSEA. With 4 bases removed from V and 1 base from J, the gap between germline ends came to 1 base. CDR3 length: 10 residues.

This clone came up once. The CDR3 here is CASSLQTGGANNEQFF. CDR3 bases: TGCGCCAGCAGCCTTCAAACAGGGGGCGCCAACAATGAGCAGTTCTTC. The chain couples TRBV5-1 to TRBJ2-1; TRBD1 agrees at 9 bases. Per the germline V gene, CDR1 is SGHRS and CDR2 is YFSETQ. This CDR3 spans 16 amino acids. The trim removed 4 bases at V and 5 bases at J, leaving 10 bases unmatched. Together with reference TRBV5-1 and TRBJ2-1, the CDR3 gives the full variable domain: KAGVTQTPRYLIKTRGQQVTLSCSPISGHRSVSWYQQTPGQGLQFLFEYFSETQRNKGNFPGRFSGRQFSNSRSEMNVSTLELGDSALYLCASSLQTGGANNEQFFGPGTRLTVL.

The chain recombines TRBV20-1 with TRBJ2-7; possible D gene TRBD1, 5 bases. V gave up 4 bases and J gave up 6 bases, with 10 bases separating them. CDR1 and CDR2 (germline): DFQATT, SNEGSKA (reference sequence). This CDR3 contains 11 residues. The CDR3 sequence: CSATQESEQYF. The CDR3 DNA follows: TGCAGTGCTACACAGGAGAGCGAGCAGTACTTC.

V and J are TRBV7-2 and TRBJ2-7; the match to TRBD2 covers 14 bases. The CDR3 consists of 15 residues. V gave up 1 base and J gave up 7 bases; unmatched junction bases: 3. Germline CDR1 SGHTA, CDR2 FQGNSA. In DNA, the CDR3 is TGTGCCAGCAGCTTAGGACTAGCGGGAGGGTGGGAGCAGTACTTC. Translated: CASSLGLAGGWEQYF.